One sample yielded the 29 T cell receptor beta chains listed below, sequenced in a study of blood T cells in healthy people across ages. Together with a sample-barcoded 5' primer, a J-beta primer mix was included in a second PCR lasting about 7 to 12 cycles. TCRdb called the 5' RACE reads again in MiXCR, with one record for every CDR3 protein. The sample holds about a million distinct CDR3 sequences, more than 30% seen once. The sequenced sample consisted of blood. Source of these receptors: a man aged 18 to 35 in good health.

This chain links TRBV20-1 with TRBJ1-4, with a weak D call TRBD1 (6 bases). V was trimmed by 6 bases and J by 4 bases, leaving 15 bases between them. Germline CDR1 DFQATT, CDR2 SNEGSKA (reference sequence). The CDR3 consists of 14 residues. Here the CDR3 reads CSAPGTQNNEKLFF. The CDR3 coding sequence is TGCAGTGCGCCGGGGACACAAAATAATGAAAAACTGTTTTTT.

The chain has TRBV27 and TRBJ2-7; D possibly corresponds to TRBD1 (5 bases). Germline-derived CDR1 and CDR2 are MNHEY and SMNVEV (reference sequence). CDR3 length: 15 residues. The germline V and J ends were trimmed by 5 bases and 0 bases, with 14 bases remaining between them. The CDR3 region is CASSRTTPSSYEQYF. The CDR3 DNA reads TGTGCCAGCAGTCGGACAACTCCTAGCTCCTACGAGCAGTACTTC.

This chain joins TRBV20-1 and TRBJ2-1; 9 bases line up with TRBD2. The better agreement between TRBJ2-7 and the DNA end casts doubt on the J call. Germline V lookup: CDR1 DFQATT, CDR2 SNEGSKA (reference sequence). The CDR3 covers 15 residues. The CDR3 region has the DNA TGCAGTGCTGGCCGACTAGCGGAAGCCCACAATGAGCAGTACTTC. Translation: CSAGRLAEAHNEQYF.

This clonotype was picked up a small number of times. The V and J genes are TRBV6-1 and TRBJ1-1, with D maybe TRBD1 (6 bases). Trimming took off 7 bases at V and 3 bases at J, with 12 bases between the two ends. Germline loops: CDR1 MNHNS, CDR2 SASEGT. The CDR3 runs 13 residues. The CDR3 protein is CASKDRFYTEAFF. CDR3 in DNA: TGTGCCAGCAAGGACAGATTTTACACTGAAGCTTTCTTT.

The chain uses TRBV6-5 and TRBJ2-7; D is unclear. This CDR3 contains 13 residues. V dropped 6 bases and J dropped 2 bases, with 11 bases sitting between them. The germline V gene encodes CDR1 MNHEY and CDR2 SVGAGI. The CDR3 reads CASSTGRAYEQYF. The CDR3 coding sequence is TGTGCCAGCAGCACCGGACGGGCCTACGAGCAGTACTTC.

This clonotype has just a few counts. The chain employs TRBV4-3 and TRBJ2-1; D could derive from TRBD1 or TRBD2 (5 bases each). Trimming left V 1 base short and J 0 bases short, with 19 bases between. This CDR3 region has 19 residues. Looked up from germline, CDR1 is LGHNA and CDR2 is YSLEER. CDR3 in DNA: TGCGCCAGCAGCCAAGTCGGGGACCGTGCGGTTAGCTCCTACAATGAGCAGTTCTTC. Protein: CASSQVGDRAVSSYNEQFF.

CDR3 protein: CASSRDKGLETQYF. The CDR3 DNA follows: TGTGCCAGCAGCCGAGACAAGGGGCTCGAGACCCAGTACTTC. The V gene is TRBV9, the J gene TRBJ2-5, with D possibly matching TRBD1 (5 bases). Germline V gene lookup returns CDR1 SGDLS and CDR2 YYNGEE. The CDR3 loop spans 14 amino acids. V lost 4 bases, J lost 5 bases, and 15 bases lay in between.

Worth noting for this clonotype: Mismatch with germline at one junction end may stem from a read error. This chain joins TRBV29-1 and TRBJ1-5; the D is unclear. Germline V gene sequence: CDR1 SQVTM, CDR2 ANQGSEA. The CDR3 extends over 13 amino acids. CDR3 sequence: CSVAEARKQPQHF. CDR3 nucleotide sequence: TGCAGCGTTGCGGAGGCTCGCAAGCAGCCCCAGCATTTT.

The chain combines TRBV7-2 with TRBJ1-6; no firm D call. Germline CDR1 is SGHTA and CDR2 is FQGNSA. V was trimmed by 1 base and J by 7 bases, leaving 11 bases between them. CDR3 size: 15 residues. CDR3 protein: CASSLDRNTNSPLHF. The CDR3 bases are TGTGCCAGCAGCTTAGACAGAAATACCAATTCACCCCTCCACTTT.

The J gene is TRBJ1-1, the V gene TRBV6-2 or TRBV6-3; 9 nucleotides match TRBD1. J lost 4 bases, V lost 5 bases, and 11 bases had no gene match. Germline V CDR1 and CDR2: MNHEY, SVGEGT. This CDR3 comprises 16 residues. The CDR3 is CASSLQGALLGTEAFF. The CDR3, as DNA: TGTGCCAGCAGTCTACAGGGGGCCCTTCTGGGCACTGAAGCTTTCTTT.

This clonotype showed up just a few times. V is TRBV24-1 and J is TRBJ2-5, with D possibly TRBD1 on 6 matching bases. CDR1 and CDR2 from the germline V gene are KGHDR and SFDVKD. The CDR3 spans 15 residues. Trimming removed 3 bases from V and 2 bases from J, with 12 bases in between. This chain's CDR3 is CATSDPGQVQETQYF. The CDR3 DNA follows: TGTGCCACCAGTGATCCGGGACAAGTTCAAGAGACCCAGTACTTC.

This clonotype turned up a few times. The V gene is TRBV29-1, the J gene TRBJ2-3, with D uncertain. Germline V gene lookup returns CDR1 SQVTM and CDR2 ANQGSEA. V shed 2 bases and J shed 2 bases, with 8 bases lying between them. CDR3 length: 13 amino acids. The CDR3 reads CSVESGHTDTQYF. In nucleotides, the CDR3 is TGCAGCGTTGAATCGGGCCACACAGATACGCAGTATTTT.

The rearrangement joins TRBV20-1 to TRBJ1-4, with 9 bases matching TRBD1. This CDR3 comprises 13 residues. V lost 6 bases, J lost 5 bases, and 4 bases stayed unmatched. CDR1 is DFQATT, CDR2 SNEGSKA, per germline (reference sequence). CDR3 residues: CSAVQGANEKLFF. CDR3 in DNA: TGCAGTGCGGTACAGGGGGCGAATGAAAAACTGTTTTTT.

This clonotype occurred a few times. This chain links TRBV28 with TRBJ2-6; D possibly corresponds to TRBD2 (6 bases). Germline CDR1 reads MDHEN; CDR2 reads SYDVKM. This CDR3 comprises 15 residues. V was cut by 3 bases and J by 4 bases, with 10 bases left in between. The CDR3 reads CASSFRGRGANVLTF. The DNA for the CDR3 is TGTGCCAGCAGTTTTCGGGGGAGAGGGGCCAACGTCCTGACTTTC. The variable domain in full, completed from reference TRBV28 and TRBJ2-6, reads DVKVTQSSRYLVKRTGEKVFLECVQDMDHENMFWYRQDPGLGLRLIYFSYDVKMKEKGDIPEGYSVSREKKERFSLILESASTNQTSMYLCASSFRGRGANVLTFGAGSRLTVL.

The V call is TRBV4-3, the J call TRBJ2-1; D unresolved. Germline V lookup: CDR1 LGHNA, CDR2 YSLEER. Trimming cost V 0 bases and J 10 bases, with 13 bases left between them. This CDR3 spans 14 amino acids. The CDR3 DNA sequence: TGCGCCAGCAGCCAAGATTTTGCTGCTGTAGAGCAGTTCTTC. It yields the protein CASSQDFAAVEQFF.

This chain links TRBV7-9 with TRBJ2-7; a weak D match, TRBD1 (6 bases). V shed 3 bases and J shed 2 bases, with 11 bases lying between them. The CDR3 has 14 amino acids. Germline CDR1 is SEHNR and CDR2 is FQNEAQ (reference sequence). The CDR3 DNA reads as TGTGCCAGCAGCTTTCGGACAGCAACCTACGAGCAGTACTTC. It yields the protein CASSFRTATYEQYF. The complete variable domain, with remaining parts taken from reference TRBV7-9 and TRBJ2-7, reads DTGVSQNPRHKITKRGQNVTFRCDPISEHNRLYWYRQTLGQGPEFLTYFQNEAQLEKSRLLSDRFSAERPKGSFSTLEIQRTEQGDSAMYLCASSFRTATYEQYFGPGTRLTVT.

As for this clonotype: The junction and the germline gene differ at one end; a read error may be behind it. This chain uses TRBV6-5 with TRBJ2-6, with D perhaps TRBD1 (6 bases). The CDR3 is made up of 14 amino acids. Germline V CDR1 and CDR2: MNHEY, SVGAGI. The CDR3 coding sequence is TGTGCCAGCAGCAGACAGGCTGGGGCCAGCGTCCTGACTTTC. Its translation is CASSRQAGASVLTF.

This CDR3 reads CSAQQTGVGKEKLFF. The CDR3 nucleotides are TGCAGTGCGCAGCAGACAGGGGTTGGGAAGGAAAAACTGTTTTTT. This chain links TRBV20-1 with TRBJ1-4; the match to TRBD1 covers 8 bases. The J segment lost 8 bases and the V segment lost 6 bases, leaving 14 bases of the junction unmatched. Germline CDR1 DFQATT, CDR2 SNEGSKA (reference sequence). CDR3 length: 15 amino acids.

This clonotype was seen a few times. This chain connects TRBV20-1 to TRBJ1-1; possible D gene TRBD1, 6 bases. The V and J ends lost 6 bases and 3 bases respectively, with 14 bases between them. Germline values: CDR1 DFQATT, CDR2 SNEGSKA (reference sequence). The CDR3 consists of 13 residues. The CDR3 loop reads CSATPAGDTEAFF. CDR3 sequence (DNA): TGCAGTGCCACTCCGGCAGGGGACACTGAAGCTTTCTTT.

The chain carries TRBV5-1 and TRBJ1-1; D unclear. Germline V lookup: CDR1 SGHRS, CDR2 YFSETQ. This CDR3 comprises 14 residues. The V end lost 3 bases, the J end lost 0 bases, and 9 bases lay between the germline ends. The CDR3 bases are TGCGCCAGCAGCTCAGAGACCGTGAACACTGAAGCTTTCTTT. Its translation: CASSSETVNTEAFF.

This clonotype was detected ten times or more. The chain couples TRBV7-8 to TRBJ2-5, with D maybe TRBD1 (5 bases). CDR1 and CDR2 from the germline V gene are SGHVS and FQNEAQ. CDR3 size: 14 residues. Trimming pared 2 bases from V and 11 bases from J, leaving 18 bases between. In DNA, the CDR3 is TGTGCCAGCAGCTTATCCAGGGAAGGCAATGAGCAGTACTTC. This codes for CASSLSREGNEQYF.

The table lists this clonotype with many counts. The chain joins TRBV12-3 or TRBV12-4 to TRBJ2-7; no firm D call. V was pared by 4 bases and J by 3 bases, with 4 bases between. The CDR3 contains 11 residues. The CDR3 region is CASSYGYEQYF. In DNA, the CDR3 is TGTGCCAGCAGTTACGGCTACGAGCAGTACTTC.

This clonotype appeared once. One base away lies a much larger clone, so this may be a sequencing read error. The chain couples TRBV7-2 to TRBJ2-1; no reliable D call. This CDR3 is 14 amino acids long. Looked up from germline, CDR1 is SGHTA and CDR2 is FQGNSA. V was trimmed by 3 bases and J by 13 bases, leaving 19 bases between them. The DNA for the CDR3 is TGTGCCAGCAGCTTGACAATAAAACAAGAGACCCAGTTCTTC. Translating it yields CASSLTIKQETQFF.

The chain is built from TRBV25-1 and TRBJ2-2; TRBD1 matches 7 bases. Germline CDR1 and CDR2: MGHDK and SYGVNS. The junction had 12 bases not matched to a gene; V was cut back by 1 base and J by 4 bases. This CDR3 is built from 18 residues. The CDR3 reads CASSESHIRRQGTGELFF. The CDR3 DNA reads TGTGCCAGCAGTGAATCTCACATTCGGAGACAGGGCACCGGGGAGCTGTTTTTT.

V usage is TRBV29-1 and J usage is TRBJ1-2, with 8 bases that match TRBD1. The CDR3 is 12 amino acids. V trimming: 6 bases; J trimming: 3 bases; junction bases outside the gene matches: 3. The germline CDR1 and CDR2 sequences are SQVTM and ANQGSEA. CDR3 nucleotide sequence: TGCAGCGTCCTGACAGGGGACTATGGCTACACCTTC. This gives the protein CSVLTGDYGYTF.

This clonotype came up a few times. The rearrangement joins TRBV20-1 to TRBJ1-2; D possibly corresponds to TRBD1 (6 bases). V shed 3 bases and J shed 8 bases, with 16 bases lying between them. This CDR3 is built from 13 residues. CDR1 and CDR2 (germline): DFQATT, SNEGSKA (reference sequence). CDR3 sequence (DNA): TGCAGTGCTAGGGACAGTCTTTCAGAGGGCTACACCTTC. This codes for CSARDSLSEGYTF.

About this clonotype itself: This may come from a read error, since a much larger clone is one base off. This rearrangement joins TRBV10-3 to TRBJ2-3; 7 nucleotides align to TRBD2. The V segment lost 11 bases and the J segment 4 bases; nucleotides outside the gene matches: 12. This CDR3 region has 14 residues. Germline V lookup: CDR1 ENHRY, CDR2 SYGVKD. CDR3 sequence reads: CASKDRDYADTQYF. The DNA of the CDR3 is TGTGCCTCCAAAGACCGGGACTACGCAGATACGCAGTATTTT.

This clonotype was picked up a small number of times. The chain has TRBV3-1 and TRBJ2-7; D assignment may be TRBD1 or TRBD2 (7 bases each). Trimming cost V 8 bases and J 1 base, with 15 bases left between them. In germline, CDR1 is LGHDT, CDR2 YNNKEL (reference sequence). The CDR3 consists of 14 residues. The CDR3 loop reads CASGGAGQSYEQYF. The CDR3 DNA sequence: TGTGCCAGCGGAGGAGCGGGACAGTCCTACGAGCAGTACTTC.

J is TRBJ2-5 and V is TRBV6-2 or TRBV6-3, with unresolved D. Germline lookup yields CDR1 MNHEY and CDR2 SVGEGT. The CDR3 is made up of 16 amino acids. V gave up 6 bases and J gave up 2 bases, with 19 bases separating them. The CDR3 DNA follows: TGTGCCAGCAGAACGGACCAGTGGTATCCACAAGAGACCCAGTACTTC. This encodes CASRTDQWYPQETQYF.